The 24 T cell receptor beta chains listed next were all sequenced from one sample in a study of cytomegalovirus exposure and HLA in healthy donors. 60 Vbeta and 13 Jbeta primers were used in PCR. Sequencing was performed with immunoSEQ multiplex PCR; in TCRdb, only in-frame clones are kept and a portion is missing. The sample includes about 160,000 clones, 82% seen only once; the top ten take about 10%. Sequencing was done on a sample of PBMCs. These receptors came from a man aged 45 to 65 in good health and CMV-seropositive.

This chain joins TRBV5-6 and TRBJ2-7, with 8 nucleotides matching TRBD2. The CDR3 is 15 amino acids. Trimming at V came to 5 bases and at J to 0 bases, leaving 7 bases not matched to a gene. Germline CDR1 and CDR2: SGHDT and YYEEEE. CDR3 sequence reads: CASRYERGNSYEQYF. CDR3 in DNA: TGTGCCAGCAGGTACGAGCGGGGGAACTCCTACGAGCAGTACTTC.

V and J are TRBV2 and TRBJ2-7; 8 bases are shared with TRBD2. The CDR3 extends over 13 amino acids. The V gene's germline CDR1 is SNHLY and CDR2 FYNNEI. Germline trimming cut 8 bases from V and 0 bases from J; bases unmatched to any gene: 3. The CDR3: CASGGTSSYEQYF. In nucleotides, the CDR3 is TGTGCCAGCGGAGGGACTAGCTCCTACGAGCAGTACTTC.

The rearrangement links TRBV11-2 to TRBJ1-1; no firm D call. V lost 3 bases and J 2 bases, leaving 10 bases between the germline ends. The germline gives CDR1 SGHAT, CDR2 FQNNGV. The CDR3 length is 14 residues. The CDR3, as DNA: TGTGCCAGCAGCTTTAGACGGACTAACACTGAAGCTTTCTTT. This gives the protein CASSFRRTNTEAFF.

The count of this clone is one. The J gene is TRBJ2-1, the V gene TRBV18; D is unresolved. V was pared by 5 bases and J by 4 bases, with 3 bases between. The CDR3 spans 11 residues. The V gene's germline CDR1 is KGHSH and CDR2 LQKENI. CDR3 protein: CASSEYNEQFF. The DNA for the CDR3 is TGTGCCAGCTCAGAGTACAATGAGCAGTTCTTC.

V gene TRBV7-2 combines with J gene TRBJ2-1; tentatively, D is TRBD2 (6 bases). CDR1 is SGHTA, CDR2 FQGNSA, per germline. The CDR3 has 12 residues. With 6 bases removed from V and 12 bases from J, the gap between germline ends came to 15 bases. CDR3 sequence: CASRARDSGQFF. The CDR3 coding sequence is TGTGCCAGCAGGGCCCGGGACTCAGGGCAGTTCTTC. The full variable domain, with the rest looked up from reference TRBV7-2 and TRBJ2-1, is GAGVSQSPSNKVTEKGKDVELRCDPISGHTALYWYRQSLGQGLEFLIYFQGNSAPDKSGLPSDRFSAERTGGSVSTLTIQRTQQEDSAVYLCASRARDSGQFFGPGTRLTVL.

The chain combines TRBV28 with TRBJ2-4; 8 bases agree with TRBD2. CDR1 is MDHEN, CDR2 SYDVKM, per germline. The CDR3 is made up of 17 amino acids. V trimming: 6 bases; J trimming: 0 bases; junction bases outside the gene matches: 10. CDR3 residues: CASSHGLAALAKNIQYF. DNA for the CDR3: TGTGCCAGCAGCCATGGACTAGCAGCTCTAGCCAAAAACATTCAGTACTTC.

The chain employs TRBV4-1 and TRBJ2-5; 10 nucleotides agree with TRBD2. V trimming: 1 base; J trimming: 5 bases; junction bases outside the gene matches: 13. Germline V gene sequence: CDR1 MGHRA, CDR2 YSYEKL. This CDR3 is 18 amino acids long. The CDR3 nucleotides read TGCGCCAGCAGCCAAGGGTTGAAGAGGAGCGGGGGGGCGGAGACCCAGTACTTC. It translates to CASSQGLKRSGGAETQYF.

The chain links TRBV18 to TRBJ2-7; D is unclear. The V gene's germline CDR1 is KGHSH and CDR2 LQKENI. The CDR3 runs 13 residues. Trimming removed 2 bases at V and 3 bases at J, with 8 bases between. The CDR3 protein is CASSPGPLYEQYF. CDR3 coding DNA: TGTGCCAGCTCACCAGGCCCCCTCTACGAGCAGTACTTC.

V and J are TRBV5-4 and TRBJ2-4, with 12 bases lining up with TRBD1. The CDR3 spans 17 residues. Germline V gene data show CDR1 as SGHNT and CDR2 as YYREEE (reference sequence). V lost 4 bases, J lost 3 bases, and 8 bases stayed unmatched. Here the CDR3 reads CASSPGQGALVKNIQYF. The CDR3 region has the DNA TGTGCCAGCAGCCCGGGACAGGGGGCTCTAGTCAAAAACATTCAGTACTTC.

Comments on this clone: Other DNA sequences in this sample translate to the same CDR3. The chain employs TRBV11-2 and TRBJ2-3; TRBD2 aligns across 8 bases. The CDR3 is made up of 17 amino acids. The V and J ends lost 2 bases and 6 bases, in that order; junction bases with no gene match: 13. Germline CDR1 reads SGHAT; CDR2 reads FQNNGV. The CDR3 loop is CASSLLIGAGDADTQYF. As DNA, the CDR3 is TGTGCCAGCAGCTTACTCATCGGAGCGGGAGATGCGGATACGCAGTATTTT.

The chain couples TRBV4-1 to TRBJ2-7; 11 bases match TRBD1. This CDR3 spans 15 amino acids. The trim removed 4 bases at V and 5 bases at J, leaving 7 bases unmatched. From germline, CDR1 is MGHRA and CDR2 YSYEKL. The CDR3: CASSPLDRGHNEQYF. The CDR3 DNA reads TGCGCCAGCAGCCCCCTGGACAGGGGGCATAACGAGCAGTACTTC.

This chain uses TRBV5-8 with TRBJ1-3, with TRBD1 matching over 7 bases. The V segment lost 1 base and the J segment 0 bases; nucleotides outside the gene matches: 4. The CDR3 extends over 16 amino acids. Germline values: CDR1 SGHTS, CDR2 YDEGEE. As DNA, the CDR3 is TGTGCCAGCAGCTTGCGGACAGGCCGCTCTGGAAACACCATATATTTT. It is translated as CASSLRTGRSGNTIYF.

This sequence joins TRBV14 and TRBJ2-1; weak D call: TRBD1 (6 bases). The V and J ends lost 4 bases and 10 bases respectively, with 17 bases between them. Germline values: CDR1 SGHDN, CDR2 FVKESK. The CDR3 covers 14 residues. In DNA, the CDR3 is TGTGCCAGCAGCCCAACGTTAGGGGGACGGGAGCAGTTCTTC. Residues: CASSPTLGGREQFF.

This clone was observed a single time. Sequence at one end of the junction differs from germline and may be a read error. V is TRBV9 and J is TRBJ2-5, with D unclear. The CDR3 consists of 11 residues. Germline CDR1 is SGDLS and CDR2 is YYNGEE. The CDR3 DNA reads TGTGCCAGCAGCGACCAGGAGACCCAGTACTTC. This encodes CASSDQETQYF.

The V and J genes are TRBV30 and TRBJ1-1; D call uncertain. Trimming shortened V by 0 bases and J by 5 bases, and 10 bases separated the two germline ends. There are 13 residues in the CDR3. The germline V gene has CDR1 GTSNPN and CDR2 SVGIG (reference sequence). The CDR3 spells CAWSVIWETEAFF. In DNA form, the CDR3 reads TGTGCCTGGAGTGTAATTTGGGAGACTGAAGCTTTCTTT.

This clone was observed a few times. V is TRBV29-1 and J is TRBJ2-5; tentative D call: TRBD1 (6 bases). CDR1 is SQVTM and CDR2 is ANQGSEA in the germline V gene. Trimming stripped 6 bases from V and 5 bases from J, with 25 bases between. The CDR3 has 16 residues. CDR3 bases: TGCAGCGTGCCCATCGCCAGGGGCACAGCAATGGAGACCCAGTACTTC. This sequence encodes CSVPIARGTAMETQYF.

The chain links TRBV27 to TRBJ2-7; the D gene is possibly TRBD2 (6 bases). Germline CDR1 and CDR2: MNHEY and SMNVEV (reference sequence). Trimming removed 6 bases from V and 5 bases from J, with 14 bases in between. This CDR3 has 13 residues. Here the CDR3 DNA reads TGTGCCAGCAGACGACTAGGTAGCAACGAGCAGTACTTC. The encoded protein is CASRRLGSNEQYF.

DNA for the CDR3: TGTGCCAGCAGCTCCCACGGGGACGAGCAGTACTTC. It codes for CASSSHGDEQYF. The V call is TRBV11-3, the J call TRBJ2-7; D is perhaps TRBD2 (5 bases). V dropped 4 bases and J dropped 5 bases, with 9 bases sitting between them. The CDR3 extends over 12 amino acids. CDR1 is SGHNT, CDR2 YENEEA, per germline.

This sequence joins TRBV7-8 and TRBJ2-5; 10 bases line up with TRBD2. The CDR3 spans 15 residues. Germline CDR1 reads SGHVS; CDR2 reads FQNEAQ. V trimming: 8 bases; J trimming: 4 bases; junction bases outside the gene matches: 10. The CDR3 coding sequence is TGTGCCAGCGGGTCCCTAGCGGGGGATGGAGAGACCCAGTACTTC. This translates into CASGSLAGDGETQYF.

This clone showed up just a few times. This sample includes further DNA sequences coding for the same CDR3. J is TRBJ2-5 and V is TRBV28; D is uncertain. Germline V gene data show CDR1 as MDHEN and CDR2 as SYDVKM. Trimming pared 1 base from V and 0 bases from J, leaving 6 bases between. The CDR3 has 14 residues. The DNA for the CDR3 is TGTGCCAGCAGTTTATCCTTGTACCAAGAGACCCAGTACTTC. Protein: CASSLSLYQETQYF.

The chain has TRBV5-6 and TRBJ2-2; D unclear. The germline gives CDR1 SGHDT, CDR2 YYEEEE. V was shortened by 1 base and J by 6 bases, with 4 bases between the two germline ends. The CDR3 spans 12 residues. CDR3 protein: CASSLIAGELFF. The CDR3 coding sequence is TGTGCCAGCAGCTTGATAGCCGGGGAGCTGTTTTTT. The full variable domain, rest sourced from reference TRBV5-6 and TRBJ2-2, is DAGVTQSPTHLIKTRGQQVTLRCSPKSGHDTVSWYQQALGQGPQFIFQYYEEEERQRGNFPDRFSGHQFPNYSSELNVNALLLGDSALYLCASSLIAGELFFGEGSRLTVL.

This clone was picked up a small number of times. The chain recombines TRBV4-1 with TRBJ1-3; D unresolved. This CDR3 has 14 amino acids. Per the germline V gene, CDR1 is MGHRA and CDR2 is YSYEKL. Trimming left V 1 base short and J 0 bases short, with 4 bases between. The CDR3 is CASSQGHSGNTIYF. The CDR3 coding sequence is TGCGCCAGCAGCCAAGGACACTCTGGAAACACCATATATTTT.

CDR3 bases: TGTGCCAGCACAGGGGGCTATGGCTACACCTTC. Translation: CASTGGYGYTF. This rearrangement joins TRBV7-9 to TRBJ1-2; 7 bases fit TRBD1. Germline V gives CDR1 SEHNR, CDR2 FQNEAQ (reference sequence). The CDR3 is 11 amino acids. After removal of 7 bases from V and 4 bases from J, the junction contained 0 bases not matched to a gene.

The J gene is TRBJ2-7, the V gene TRBV2; D unresolved. Trimming pared 10 bases from V and 3 bases from J, leaving 16 bases between. The length of the CDR3 is 13 residues. Per the germline V gene, CDR1 is SNHLY and CDR2 is FYNNEI. CDR3 sequence: CATLRESGYEQYF. For the CDR3, the DNA is TGTGCCACCCTTCGCGAGTCAGGCTACGAGCAGTACTTC.